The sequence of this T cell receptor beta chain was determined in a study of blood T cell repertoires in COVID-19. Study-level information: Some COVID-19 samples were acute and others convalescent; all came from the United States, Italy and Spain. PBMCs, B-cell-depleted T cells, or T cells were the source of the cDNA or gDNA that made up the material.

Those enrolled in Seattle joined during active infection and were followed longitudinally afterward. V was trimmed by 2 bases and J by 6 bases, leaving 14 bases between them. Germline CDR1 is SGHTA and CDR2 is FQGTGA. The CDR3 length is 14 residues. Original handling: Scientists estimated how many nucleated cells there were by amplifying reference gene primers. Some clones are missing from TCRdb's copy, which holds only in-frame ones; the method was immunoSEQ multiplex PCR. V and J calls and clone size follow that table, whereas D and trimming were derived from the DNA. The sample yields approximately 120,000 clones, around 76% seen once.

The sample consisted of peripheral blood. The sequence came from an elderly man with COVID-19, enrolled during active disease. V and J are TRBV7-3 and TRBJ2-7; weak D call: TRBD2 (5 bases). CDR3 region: CASSLDPKGGEQYF. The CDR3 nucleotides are TGTGCCAGCAGCTTAGACCCCAAAGGAGGCGAGCAGTACTTC.